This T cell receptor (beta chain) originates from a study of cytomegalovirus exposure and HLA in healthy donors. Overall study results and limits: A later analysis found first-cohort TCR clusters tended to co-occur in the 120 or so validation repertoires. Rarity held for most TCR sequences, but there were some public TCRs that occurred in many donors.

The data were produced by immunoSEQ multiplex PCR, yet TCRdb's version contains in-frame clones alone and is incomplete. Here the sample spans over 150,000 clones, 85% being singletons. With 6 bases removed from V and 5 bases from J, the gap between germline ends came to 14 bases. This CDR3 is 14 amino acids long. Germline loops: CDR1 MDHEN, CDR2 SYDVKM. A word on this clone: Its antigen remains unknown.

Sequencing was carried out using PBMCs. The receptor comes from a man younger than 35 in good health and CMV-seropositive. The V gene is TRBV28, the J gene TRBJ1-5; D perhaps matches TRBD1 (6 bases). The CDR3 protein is CASRLDSFDQPQHF. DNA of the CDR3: TGTGCCAGCAGATTGGACAGTTTCGATCAGCCCCAGCATTTT.